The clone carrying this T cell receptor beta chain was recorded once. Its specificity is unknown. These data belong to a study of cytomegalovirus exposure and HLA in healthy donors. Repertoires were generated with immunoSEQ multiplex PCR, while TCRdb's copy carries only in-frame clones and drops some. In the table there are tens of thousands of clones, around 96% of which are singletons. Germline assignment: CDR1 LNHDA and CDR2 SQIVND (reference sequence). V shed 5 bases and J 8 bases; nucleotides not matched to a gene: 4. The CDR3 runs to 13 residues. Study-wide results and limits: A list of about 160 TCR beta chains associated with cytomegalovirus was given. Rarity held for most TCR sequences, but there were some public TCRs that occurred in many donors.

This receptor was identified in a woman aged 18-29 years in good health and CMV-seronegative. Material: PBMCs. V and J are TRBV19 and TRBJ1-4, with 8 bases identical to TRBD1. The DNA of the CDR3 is TGTGCCAGTAGTGGACAGGGATGGGAAAAACTGTTTTTT. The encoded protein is CASSGQGWEKLFF.